This T cell receptor (beta chain) was profiled in a study of neurological immune-mediated disorders. Looking at the study overall: The study included around 35 multiple sclerosis patients, approximately 30 relapsing-remitting and 3 secondary progressive.

General study results and limits: The expanded clones of different subjects shared no CDR3 amino acid sequences (suggesting private repertoires in all groups).

The CDR3 contains 16 residues. V dropped 7 bases and J dropped 6 bases, with 24 bases sitting between them. Germline V gene lookup returns CDR1 ENHRY and CDR2 SYGVKD. This clonotype was seen ten or more times. What it recognizes is unknown. The cDNA was synthesized by means of template-switch 5'RACE, which was carried out with 10-nucleotide random UMIs. TCRdb itself ran the 5' RACE reads through MiXCR, one entry per CDR3 protein. The sample carries 60,000 to 85,000 distinct CDR3 sequences, just over 5% recorded once. Unsorted libraries were derived from 2 million PBMCs stored at -80 C. The source is a woman aged 25 to 39 with multiple sclerosis. The specimen sequenced was PBMCs. This chain links TRBV10-3 with TRBJ1-2, with D tentatively TRBD1 (5 bases). CDR3 amino acids: CAITSSTETKYNGYTF. CDR3 DNA: TGTGCCATCACTTCCTCGACAGAAACGAAGTACAATGGCTACACCTTC.